These 19 T cell receptor beta chains originate from one sample sequenced in a study of T cell repertoires in cytomegalovirus infection (dated by TCRdb to between 2017 and 2020). Sequencer: Illumina HiSeq 1500. TCRdb cleaned the public reads at Q25 with fastp, built clones with MiXCR and kept in-frame beta chains. Under each unique CDR3 protein, matching rows form one entry showing the most common genes and DNA. Present in this sample are 750,000 to 950,000 distinct CDR3 sequences, roughly 29% of which were seen just once. 10% to 15% of the sample goes to the ten largest clones. Their antigens are not known. The treatment or condition label on this specimen signifies: in vitro stimulation with specific CMV peptide epitopes to enrich CMV-specific T cells. Sequenced here: cultured CD8+ T cells from PBMCs, sampled from culture after CMV antigen stimulation. These receptors originate from a human donor in good health (CMV status not recorded). Some clones in this sample may be carry-over from other donors' samples.

On this clonotype: A read error is possible here, since a much larger clone lies one base away. The V call is TRBV7-6, the J call TRBJ2-7; 10 bases are shared with TRBD1. This CDR3 spans 13 amino acids. CDR1 is SGHVS, CDR2 FNYEAQ, per germline. The CDR3 spells CTSSFGTGDEQYF. Here the CDR3 DNA reads TGTACCAGCAGCTTTGGGACAGGGGACGAGCAGTACTTC.

The chain is built from TRBV7-9 and TRBJ1-4, with 7 nucleotides matching TRBD1. The ends lost 6 bases at V and 8 bases at J; junction bases unmatched: 12. The germline gives CDR1 SEHNR, CDR2 FQNEAQ (reference sequence). CDR3 size: 15 residues. CDR3 residues: CASSSQGDRDEKLFF. DNA of the CDR3: TGTGCCAGCAGTTCTCAGGGGGATCGGGACGAAAAACTGTTTTTT.

This clonotype has just a few counts. The rearrangement joins TRBV7-9 to TRBJ1-1, with 7 bases lining up with TRBD1. The CDR3 contains 13 residues. Germline CDR1 SEHNR, CDR2 FQNEAQ (reference sequence). After removal of 11 bases from V and 5 bases from J, the junction contained 11 bases not matched to a gene. The CDR3, as DNA: TGTGCCTTTACGACAGGGAGGGATACTGAAGCTTTCTTT. This sequence encodes CAFTTGRDTEAFF.

V gene TRBV27 combines with J gene TRBJ2-7; weak D call: TRBD2 (6 bases). CDR3 length equals 15 residues. V was clipped by 4 bases and J by 5 bases, with 18 bases between them. Germline V gives CDR1 MNHEY, CDR2 SMNVEV (reference sequence). CDR3 bases: TGTGCCAGCAGTTCACCGTTAAAGGGCGGGGACGAGCAGTACTTC. It yields the protein CASSSPLKGGDEQYF.

V usage is TRBV12-3 or TRBV12-4 and J usage is TRBJ2-1, with D perhaps matching TRBD2 (7 bases). The CDR3 consists of 16 residues. Trimming shortened V by 1 base and J by 2 bases, and 12 bases separated the two germline ends. The DNA of the CDR3 is TGTGCCAGCAGTTTAGGTGGGAGGGGGGCCTACAATGAGCAGTTCTTC. It yields the protein CASSLGGRGAYNEQFF.

The chain couples TRBV7-9 to TRBJ2-6; possible D gene TRBD2, 6 bases. The CDR3 totals 19 residues. The V gene's germline CDR1 is SEHNR and CDR2 FQNEAQ (reference sequence). The V end was cut by 8 bases, the J end by 0 bases, with 23 bases between. The CDR3 spells CASHETGVGVTSGANVLTF. The DNA of the CDR3 is TGTGCCAGCCACGAAACGGGAGTGGGGGTTACCTCTGGGGCCAACGTCCTGACTTTC.

This clonotype was seen at least ten times. The genes are TRBV4-1 and TRBJ1-2; TRBD1 agrees at 7 bases. Germline-derived CDR1 and CDR2 are MGHRA and YSYEKL. This CDR3 region has 15 residues. The J segment lost 7 bases and the V segment lost 4 bases, leaving 12 bases of the junction unmatched. The CDR3 bases are TGCGCCAGCAGCCCCCTGCCAGGGGGACGAGGTGGCTACACCTTC. It codes for CASSPLPGGRGGYTF.

The rearrangement joins TRBV19 to TRBJ2-7; 9 positions match TRBD1. Trimming cost V 1 base and J 5 bases; bases outside gene matches: 9. This CDR3 spans 16 amino acids. The germline V gene has CDR1 LNHDA and CDR2 SQIVND (reference sequence). The CDR3 DNA sequence: TGTGCCAGTAGTATAGGACGGGACAGGGTTTCGGACGAGCAGTACTTC. Protein product: CASSIGRDRVSDEQYF.

This clonotype occurred many times. V gene TRBV2 combines with J gene TRBJ1-2, with D uncertain. The CDR3 totals 8 residues. Germline V gene data show CDR1 as SNHLY and CDR2 as FYNNEI. Trimming removed 8 bases at V and 7 bases at J, with 2 bases between. The CDR3 sequence: CASGGYTF. In DNA form, the CDR3 reads TGTGCCAGCGGTGGCTACACCTTC.

This chain joins TRBV19 and TRBJ1-2, with 7 positions matching TRBD1. The CDR3 runs to 14 residues. The J segment lost 5 bases and the V segment lost 3 bases, leaving 6 bases of the junction unmatched. CDR1 LNHDA and CDR2 SQIVND come from the germline V gene (reference sequence). CDR3 sequence reads: CASSIPTGNYGYTF. In DNA, the CDR3 is TGTGCCAGTAGTATCCCGACAGGGAATTATGGCTACACCTTC. The entire variable domain, with the rest obtained from reference TRBV19 and TRBJ1-2, is as follows: DGGITQSPKYLFRKEGQNVTLSCEQNLNHDAMYWYRQDPGQGLRLIYYSQIVNDFQKGDIAEGYSVSREKKESFPLTVTSAQKNPTAFYLCASSIPTGNYGYTFGSGTRLTVV.

The chain carries TRBV4-1 and TRBJ2-1, with 8 bases identical to TRBD2. Germline-derived CDR1 and CDR2 are MGHRA and YSYEKL. Trimming cost V 1 base and J 3 bases; bases outside gene matches: 2. CDR3 length: 15 amino acids. CDR3 protein: CASSQVSGVYNEQFF. The DNA for the CDR3 is TGCGCCAGCAGCCAAGTTAGCGGGGTCTACAATGAGCAGTTCTTC.

The genes are TRBV20-1 and TRBJ2-1; the match to TRBD2 covers 8 bases. The CDR3 contains 14 residues. The V segment lost 6 bases and the J segment 3 bases; nucleotides outside the gene matches: 7. Per germline, CDR1 DFQATT and CDR2 SNEGSKA (reference sequence). The CDR3: CSAVSGGNYNEQFF. As DNA, the CDR3 is TGCAGTGCCGTCAGCGGGGGCAACTACAATGAGCAGTTCTTC.

This clonotype was detected a few times. The J gene is TRBJ1-2, the V gene TRBV29-1, with TRBD1 matching 7 bases. Looked up from germline, CDR1 is SQVTM and CDR2 is ANQGSEA. The junction had 14 bases not matched to a gene; V was cut back by 4 bases and J by 0 bases. The CDR3 has 17 amino acids. Here the CDR3 reads CSVGRASGTATNYGYTF. The CDR3 coding sequence is TGCAGCGTTGGTAGAGCCTCCGGGACAGCTACTAACTATGGCTACACCTTC.

This rearrangement joins TRBV5-3 to TRBJ2-1; TRBD2 might be the D (6 bases). TRBV5-3 is labeled an ORF, and its function is uncertain. This CDR3 region has 13 residues. Trimming took 4 bases from V and 4 from J, leaving 9 bases between them. The CDR3 loop reads CARSPEGYNEQFF. In DNA, the CDR3 is TGTGCCAGAAGCCCGGAGGGTTACAATGAGCAGTTCTTC.

This clonotype was seen at least ten times. The gene calls are TRBV7-8 and TRBJ2-1; possibly TRBD1 or TRBD2 for D (5 bases each). The CDR3 extends over 13 amino acids. V shed 7 bases and J shed 8 bases, with 15 bases lying between them. Germline V gene data show CDR1 as SGHVS and CDR2 as FQNEAQ. CDR3 nucleotide sequence: TGTGCCAGCATCCCGGGACGTGGGGATGAGCAGTTCTTC. It translates to CASIPGRGDEQFF. Full variable domain (remainder filled in from reference TRBV7-8 and TRBJ2-1): GAGVSQSPRYKVAKRGQDVALRCDPISGHVSLFWYQQALGQGPEFLTYFQNEAQLDKSGLPSDRFFAERPEGSVSTLKIQRTQQEDSAVYLCASIPGRGDEQFFGPGTRLTVL.

A note on this clonotype: The junction and the germline gene differ at one end; a read error may be behind it. The genes are TRBV5-3 and TRBJ2-1; 10 bases align to TRBD2. TRBV5-3 is assigned to the ORF class and has an uncertain function. This CDR3 is built from 16 residues. The CDR3 loop reads CASSLAASGGHNEQFF. The CDR3 coding sequence is TGTGCCAGCAGCTTGGCGGCTAGCGGGGGCCACAATGAGCAGTTCTTC.

V is TRBV10-3 and J is TRBJ2-1; D is unclear. There are 15 residues in the CDR3. Germline V gene sequence: CDR1 ENHRY, CDR2 SYGVKD. Deletions cut 0 bases from V and 3 bases from J, with 9 bases between. The CDR3 DNA is TGTGCCATCAGTGAGTCAGGCAATTACTACAATGAGCAGTTCTTC. Translating it yields CAISESGNYYNEQFF.

This clonotype was seen many times. The chain employs TRBV7-6 and TRBJ2-1; D is perhaps TRBD1 or TRBD2 (6 bases each). There are 16 residues in the CDR3. V lost 1 base, J lost 4 bases, and 14 bases lay in between. Germline V lookup: CDR1 SGHVS, CDR2 FNYEAQ. The CDR3 DNA reads as TGTGCCAGCAGCTTAGTGGAGGGGGGATTGTACAATGAGCAGTTCTTC. Residues: CASSLVEGGLYNEQFF.

This clonotype has a count of ten or more. The chain joins TRBV7-6 to TRBJ2-3; the D is unclear. Germline V gene lookup returns CDR1 SGHVS and CDR2 FNYEAQ. V was clipped by 5 bases and J by 1 base, with 13 bases between them. The CDR3 runs 15 residues. The CDR3 nucleotides read TGTGCCAGCAGCCGCACAGCCCTCGGCACAGATACGCAGTATTTT. Translated: CASSRTALGTDTQYF.